This record concerns one T cell receptor (beta chain) sequence. This clonotype appeared many times. The antigen this receptor binds is unknown. Base qualities are not recorded, but no much larger clone differs from it by a single base. The sample comes from a study of molecular identifiers for immune sequencing clone quantification (dated by TCRdb to 2017 to 2018). General notes on the study: For a replicate experiment, the RNA from either approximately 20,000 or 98,000 naive CD8 T cells was divided into five aliquots, and four of those aliquots went on to sequencing. The study was a methods study using CD8 T cells to benchmark molecular-identifier clustering-based TCR repertoire sequencing (MIDCIRS) and TCR RNA copy counting.

Receptor libraries were prepared by PCR. The sample was run on an Illumina HiSeq 4000. Bulk TCR libraries were generated as previously described, with the TCR primers listed in Table S5 used. The Qiagen AllPrep DNA/RNA kit was used to purify total RNA. Before analysis, reads from multiple sequencing runs of one library were combined. The study's own analysis went as follows. Reads were retained only if an exact TCR constant sequence was present, and the retained reads were trimmed to 150 nt and grouped according to their 12-nt molecular barcodes. Reads within each barcode group were sub-clustered using a 15% Levenshtein threshold, and quality-weighted consensus sequences were constructed for each RNA molecule. Non-functional sequences were filtered out, along with any lower-count sequence sitting one edit away from another sequence. On the basis of fitting two negative binomial distributions, barcode sub-clusters with fewer than 20% of the maximum read count were discarded. TCRdb reprocessed the public reads (quality trimming at Q25 with fastp, clone calling with MiXCR) and kept in-frame beta chains. Identical CDR3 protein sequences are pooled into one entry, listed with their most common genes and DNA. The V and J calls come from TCRdb's annotation, not from the publication. The sample includes 250,000 to 350,000 distinct CDR3 sequences, with roughly 23% observed a single time. The ten largest account for 0.7% to 0.9% of the sample.

V lost 3 bases and J lost 3 bases; the stretch between them is 15 bases long. Via the germline V gene (reference sequence), CDR1 is SEHNR and CDR2 FQNEAQ. Taken from cysteine to phenylalanine, the CDR3 has 15 residues. The retained sequence is limited to the CDR3, 45 bases, with the frame set at the first base. Beyond this particular receptor, the publication reports: Modeling estimated around 3.2 recovered TCR RNA copies per cell, compared with roughly 10 by digital PCR, which implies roughly 27% capture efficiency. When barcode sub-clustering was left out, chimeric consensus sequences inflated TCR diversity, with chimeras reaching as high as 47%. The naive libraries included spiked-in Jurkat TCR RNA (10 copies' worth), and this RNA is not part of the donor repertoire. A single cell's worth of spiked-in Jurkat TCR RNA was reported detectable even among one million naive CD8 T cells. In CMV-specific effector cells, over 97% of molecules were held by clones above 20 RNA copies, whereas under 1% of molecules were held by such clones in naive cells. Identical TCR molecules sharing a barcode could cause highly expanded clone sizes to be underestimated.

Libraries of naive CD8 T cells were generated from roughly 18,000 to 920,000 sorted cells, with 10%, 30% or 50% of the purified RNA used. On a BD FACSAria II, naive CD8 T cells were FACS-sorted as CD8+CD4-CCR7+CD45RA+ and collected into RLT Plus buffer. To test detection sensitivity, Jurkat RNA equivalent to nine to ten TCR copies was spiked into samples of about 20,000-1,100,000 naive CD8 T cells. CD8 T cells were enriched with RosetteSep CD8+ T Cell Enrichment Cocktail and Ficoll-Paque, followed by ACK red cell lysis. The chain was built from TRBV7-9 and TRBJ2-7, with the D segment identity uncertain. The TCR was taken from a human donor in good health. Some libraries in this study had Jurkat cell RNA spiked in. The sequenced sample consisted of naive CD8+ T cells from blood, with Jurkat cell RNA spiked in. What the cell subset or site label conveys for this sample: FACS-sorted CD8+CD4-CCR7+CD45RA+ naive T cells. The DNA sequence is as follows: TGTGCCAGCAGCTTTATTGCGGCCGAGCACTACGAGCAGTACTTC. It specifies CASSFIAAEHYEQYF. Beyond the CDR3, the reference TRBV7-9 and TRBJ2-7 genes provide the residues; the full variable domain reads: DTGVSQNPRHKITKRGQNVTFRCDPISEHNRLYWYRQTLGQGPEFLTYFQNEAQLEKSRLLSDRFSAERPKGSFSTLEIQRTEQGDSAMYLCASSFIAAEHYEQYFGPGTRLTVT.